This T cell receptor (beta chain) is from a study of beta chain features in type 1 diabetes. What was sequenced were expressed TCRB transcripts, since all of the isolated RNA had been reverse transcribed. Here immunoSEQ multiplex PCR was the method, and the copy in TCRdb shows in-frame clones only, minus some. The data contain almost 350,000 clones, 6.5% to 10% of them singletons. Broader study findings: The study found that naive, central memory and Treg TCRB repertoires appeared more similar in patients than in healthy donors. Equally in patients and controls, shorter templates might have been favored by PCR.

This clone was seen a few times. Its antigen remains unknown. CDR1 and CDR2 (germline): MNHNY, SVGAGI (reference sequence). This CDR3 region has 15 residues. V gave up 6 bases and J gave up 1 base, with 16 bases separating them. Source material: central memory CD4+ T cells from blood. This TCR was sampled from a woman aged 18-35 years in good health. The genes are TRBV6-6 and TRBJ2-7; TRBD1 is a possible D gene (6 bases). CDR3 bases: TGTGCCAGCAGACAGGGCTTAGGGGCGTCCTACGAGCAGTACTTC. Translation gives CASRQGLGASYEQYF.